This TCR beta chain appears in the sequencing data of a study of blood T cell repertoires in COVID-19. Background on the study: The study drew acute and convalescent COVID-19 samples from the United States, Italy and Spain. PBMCs, B-cell-depleted T cells, or T cells were the source of the cDNA or gDNA that made up the material.

V was pared by 5 bases and J by 6 bases, with 18 bases of the junction left unmatched. Germline CDR1 is MNHEY and CDR2 is SMNVEV (reference sequence). The CDR3 length is 18 residues. Participants were aged 18 to 89 years from roughly 25 US areas. Allocation to cohorts depended on clinical history reported by the participants. Repertoires were generated with immunoSEQ multiplex PCR, while TCRdb's copy carries only in-frame clones and drops some. The data contain 340,000 or so clones, about 86% of them singletons. This receptor was taken from a woman between 40 and 55 years old with acute COVID-19. Material: PBMCs or T cells enriched from blood (not recorded which). This chain connects TRBV27 to TRBJ2-5, with 10 bases matching TRBD2. CDR3 in amino acids: CASSAGGSGRALLKTQYF. The CDR3 DNA follows: TGTGCCAGCAGTGCCGGGGGGAGCGGGAGGGCCCTCTTAAAGACCCAGTACTTC.